This T cell receptor beta chain was obtained from a study of T-cell memory formation after mild COVID-19. Study in general: TCR clustering was largely donor specific. Study-wide results and limits: Unconfirmed was the SARS-CoV-2 specificity of second-wave clones that peaked on day 37.

TCR alpha and TCR beta cDNA libraries with sample barcodes and UMIs came from 5'RACE using constant-segment primers. In TCRdb, the 5' RACE reads were re-called with MiXCR into one record per CDR3 protein. The sample holds around 260,000 distinct CDR3 sequences, 15% to 20% seen once. The CDR3 has 16 residues. Deletions cut 3 bases from V and 3 bases from J, with 15 bases between. Per the germline V gene, CDR1 is ENHRY and CDR2 is SYGVKD. For this clonotype: What it recognizes is unknown.

The chain couples TRBV10-3 to TRBJ2-1; tentatively, D is TRBD1 (6 bases). The sample comprised PBMCs or a T cell subset sorted from them (not recorded which). The receptor was isolated from a man between 18 and 29 years old who had mild COVID-19 (a few samples of this study predate the infection). Cell type and time point are not known. CDR3 amino acids: CAISDGARDNYNEQFF. The DNA for the CDR3 is TGTGCCATCAGTGATGGGGCGAGGGACAACTACAATGAGCAGTTCTTC.